The 5 T cell receptor beta chains in this list originate from one sample, sequenced in a study of blood T cell repertoires in COVID-19. Clones were read by immunoSEQ multiplex PCR, and TCRdb kept only the in-frame ones, dropping some. The sample lists 71,000 or so clones; 90% were seen once. Sequenced material: peripheral blood. All receptors derive from a woman aged 18-29 years with acute or convalescent COVID-19.

The chain combines TRBV27 with TRBJ2-7; maybe TRBD1 (5 bases). The CDR3 sequence is 14 residues long. With 2 bases removed from V and 2 bases from J, the gap between germline ends came to 10 bases. Germline V gene sequence: CDR1 MNHEY, CDR2 SMNVEV (reference sequence). The CDR3 region is CASSLTGTTYEQYF. CDR3 nucleotide sequence: TGTGCCAGCAGTTTAACAGGCACTACCTACGAGCAGTACTTC.

This sequence joins TRBV25-1 and TRBJ1-5; 7 bases align to TRBD1. Germline CDR1 MGHDK, CDR2 SYGVNS. V gave up 6 bases and J gave up 3 bases; unmatched junction bases: 5. CDR3 length: 14 residues. CDR3 DNA: TGTGCCAGCAGATTAGACAGGGACAATCAGCCCCAGCATTTT. This codes for CASRLDRDNQPQHF.

This clone was detected once. The V call is TRBV30, the J call TRBJ2-1, with TRBD1 matching 7 bases. V shed 4 bases and J 3 bases; nucleotides not matched to a gene: 6. The CDR3 has 14 residues. Looked up from germline, CDR1 is GTSNPN and CDR2 is SVGIG (reference sequence). As DNA, the CDR3 is TGTGCCTGGACAACCGGGACAGTCTACAATGAGCAGTTCTTC. It specifies CAWTTGTVYNEQFF.

The chain joins TRBV2 to TRBJ1-6; maybe TRBD1 (5 bases). CDR3 length equals 17 residues. Between the trimmed V and J ends, which lost 4 bases and 6 bases, there was a span of 19 bases. CDR1 is SNHLY, CDR2 FYNNEI, per germline. CDR3: CASSVRWGDGVNSPLHF. The CDR3 bases are TGTGCCAGCAGTGTGCGTTGGGGGGATGGCGTTAATTCACCCCTCCACTTT.

This chain uses TRBV19 with TRBJ1-1, with TRBD1 matching over 9 bases. Losses at the gene ends were 7 bases for V and 1 base for J; bases not matched to a gene: 7. This CDR3 comprises 15 residues. Germline V gives CDR1 LNHDA, CDR2 SQIVND (reference sequence). CDR3 nucleotide sequence: TGTGCCAGTACCGAACAGGGGGCGGGGAACACTGAAGCTTTCTTT. Translating it yields CASTEQGAGNTEAFF.